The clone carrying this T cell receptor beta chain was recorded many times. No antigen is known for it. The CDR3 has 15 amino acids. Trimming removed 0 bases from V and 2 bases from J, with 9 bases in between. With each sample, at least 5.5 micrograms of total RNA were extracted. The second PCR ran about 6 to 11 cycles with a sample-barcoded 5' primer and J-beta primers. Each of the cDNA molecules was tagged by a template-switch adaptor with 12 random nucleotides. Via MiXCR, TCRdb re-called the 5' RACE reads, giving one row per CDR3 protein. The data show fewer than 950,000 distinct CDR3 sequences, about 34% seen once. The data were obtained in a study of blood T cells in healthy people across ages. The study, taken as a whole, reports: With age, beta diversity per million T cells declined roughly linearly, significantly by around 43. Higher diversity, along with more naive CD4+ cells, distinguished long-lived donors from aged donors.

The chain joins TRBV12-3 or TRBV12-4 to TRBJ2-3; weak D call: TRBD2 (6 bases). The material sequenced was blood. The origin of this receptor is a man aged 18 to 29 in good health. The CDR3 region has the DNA TGTGCCAGCAGTTTAGCGGGAGGATTCACAGATACGCAGTATTTT. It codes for CASSLAGGFTDTQYF.